The 25 T cell receptor beta chains given below trace back to one sample, sequenced in a study of blood T cell repertoires in COVID-19. Some clones are missing from TCRdb's copy, which holds only in-frame ones; the method was immunoSEQ multiplex PCR. The sample consists of about 150,000 clones, roughly 80% of them appearing once. The sequencing input was peripheral blood. All receptors come from a man aged 55 to 70 with acute or convalescent COVID-19.

The chain employs TRBV28 and TRBJ2-7; 7 bases fit TRBD1. Germline V gene data show CDR1 as MDHEN and CDR2 as SYDVKM. The CDR3 covers 15 residues. The V gene end was trimmed by 3 bases and the J gene end by 5 bases; junction bases not matched to a gene: 10. Written as DNA, the CDR3 is TGTGCCAGCAGTTTGTCTAGGGGGCGAAGGGACGAGCAGTACTTC. This encodes CASSLSRGRRDEQYF.

This chain links TRBV4-3 with TRBJ2-4; 9 bases align to TRBD2. The CDR3 has 19 amino acids. Germline V gene data show CDR1 as LGHNA and CDR2 as YSLEER. The V segment lost 0 bases and the J segment 3 bases; nucleotides outside the gene matches: 12. The CDR3 nucleotides read TGCGCCAGCAGCCAAGAGAGGTTAGCGGGAGAGGTAGGCAAAAACATTCAGTACTTC. Translating gives CASSQERLAGEVGKNIQYF.

This clone was detected only once. The rearrangement links TRBV9 to TRBJ1-6, with D possibly matching TRBD1 (6 bases). In germline, CDR1 is SGDLS, CDR2 YYNGEE. Trimming cost V 4 bases and J 10 bases, with 15 bases left between them. This CDR3 region has 14 residues. CDR3 amino acids: CASSSPGEKSPLHF. In DNA, the CDR3 is TGTGCCAGCAGCTCCCCAGGGGAGAAATCACCCCTCCACTTT.

This clone was recorded a few times. This chain links TRBV5-1 with TRBJ1-1, with 7 nucleotides matching TRBD1. The V and J ends lost 4 bases and 3 bases, in that order; junction bases with no gene match: 6. Germline CDR1 SGHRS, CDR2 YFSETQ. The CDR3 loop spans 14 amino acids. CDR3 sequence reads: CASSMGTADTEAFF. The CDR3 DNA reads TGCGCCAGCAGCATGGGGACAGCGGACACTGAAGCTTTCTTT.

V gene TRBV6-2 or TRBV6-3 combines with J gene TRBJ2-1; 16 bases are shared with TRBD2. Germline CDR1 reads MNHEY; CDR2 reads SVGEGT. V shed 5 bases, J shed 8 bases, and the junction held 6 bases outside the gene matches. The CDR3 covers 16 residues. The CDR3 here is CASSPRGLAGGDEQFF. CDR3 in DNA: TGTGCCAGCAGTCCCCGGGGACTAGCGGGAGGGGATGAGCAGTTCTTC.

This clone was seen a handful of times. V usage is TRBV24-1 and J usage is TRBJ1-4; D unresolved. The length of the CDR3 is 13 residues. Germline-derived CDR1 and CDR2 are KGHDR and SFDVKD. Deletions cut 5 bases from V and 4 bases from J, with 7 bases between. For the CDR3, the DNA is TGTGCCACCAGTGGGGGAGTTAATGAAAAACTGTTTTTT. As protein: CATSGGVNEKLFF.

V and J are TRBV30 and TRBJ1-5; weak D call: TRBD1 (5 bases). Germline V gives CDR1 GTSNPN, CDR2 SVGIG (reference sequence). V was cut by 1 base and J by 2 bases, with 9 bases left in between. The CDR3 has 14 residues. DNA of the CDR3: TGTGCCTGGAGTGCGGGACTTGGCAATCAGCCCCAGCATTTT. Translating it yields CAWSAGLGNQPQHF.

The rearrangement links TRBV7-9 to TRBJ1-6; D remains unclear. The CDR3 has 14 residues. Germline V CDR1 and CDR2: SEHNR, FQNEAQ (reference sequence). V was pared by 6 bases and J by 5 bases, with 11 bases between. The CDR3 region is CASSFGDDNSPLHF. Here the CDR3 DNA reads TGTGCCAGCAGTTTCGGTGATGATAATTCACCCCTCCACTTT.

This rearrangement joins TRBV7-2 to TRBJ2-7; 8 nucleotides agree with TRBD1. The CDR3 extends over 18 amino acids. With 2 bases clipped from V and 0 bases from J, the junction kept 12 bases outside the gene matches. Germline assignment: CDR1 SGHTA and CDR2 FQGNSA. This chain's CDR3 is CASSLNPSGTGYSYEQYF. DNA of the CDR3: TGTGCCAGCAGCTTAAACCCCTCCGGGACAGGTTACTCCTACGAGCAGTACTTC.

This clone was counted only a few times. J is TRBJ2-7 and V is TRBV5-1, with no clear D. This CDR3 has 11 amino acids. Trimming took off 4 bases at V and 3 bases at J, with 5 bases between the two ends. The germline CDR1 and CDR2 sequences are SGHRS and YFSETQ. For the CDR3, the DNA is TGCGCCAGCAGCGAGGACTACGAGCAGTACTTC. Residues: CASSEDYEQYF.

This chain joins TRBV5-5 and TRBJ2-7; 9 bases fit TRBD2. J lost 2 bases, V lost 3 bases, and 3 bases had no gene match. CDR1 is SGHKS and CDR2 is YYEKEE in the germline V gene (reference sequence). The CDR3 is 14 amino acids. CDR3 residues: CASSSGLAAYEQYF. CDR3 DNA: TGTGCCAGCAGCTCGGGACTAGCAGCCTACGAGCAGTACTTC.

The chain recombines TRBV24-1 with TRBJ2-1; 10 nucleotides line up with TRBD1. V trimming: 2 bases; J trimming: 8 bases; junction bases outside the gene matches: 8. Germline V CDR1 and CDR2: KGHDR, SFDVKD. The CDR3 is 16 amino acids. This chain's CDR3 is CATSDSSGTGAYEQFF. CDR3 bases: TGTGCCACCAGTGATTCCTCCGGGACAGGGGCCTATGAGCAGTTCTTC.

This chain connects TRBV27 to TRBJ1-2, with 8 bases matching TRBD1. The CDR3 spans 15 residues. The germline gives CDR1 MNHEY, CDR2 SMNVEV (reference sequence). J gave up 6 bases and V 5 bases, and 11 bases lay outside the gene matches. The CDR3, as DNA: TGTGCCAGCAGTCCGGGGGGTCGGACAGGGAATGGCTACACCTTC. Protein: CASSPGGRTGNGYTF.

This clone occurred a few times. The chain combines TRBV6-5 with TRBJ2-4; 8 bases align to TRBD1. The CDR3 is 14 residues long. CDR1 and CDR2 from the germline V gene are MNHEY and SVGAGI. Unmatched junction bases numbered 6, after V lost 7 bases and J lost 4 bases. The CDR3 region is CASTTGGGKNIQYF. CDR3 DNA sequence: TGTGCCAGCACCACAGGGGGAGGTAAAAACATTCAGTACTTC.

CDR3 in amino acids: CASKARGEDQPQHF. The CDR3 nucleotides read TGTGCCAGTAAGGCCAGGGGCGAGGATCAGCCCCAGCATTTT. The chain uses TRBV19 and TRBJ1-5, with D perhaps TRBD1 (6 bases). V shed 7 bases and J shed 5 bases, with 15 bases lying between them. Per germline, CDR1 LNHDA and CDR2 SQIVND (reference sequence). The CDR3 length is 14 residues.

The chain carries TRBV12-5 and TRBJ1-5, with D unclear. Germline lookup yields CDR1 LGHNT and CDR2 FRNRAP. This CDR3 has 12 residues. V lost 4 bases and J 7 bases, leaving 8 bases between the germline ends. The chain's CDR3 is CASGSLGQPQHF. In nucleotides, the CDR3 is TGTGCTAGTGGTTCCCTGGGCCAGCCCCAGCATTTT. Full variable domain (remainder filled in from reference TRBV12-5 and TRBJ1-5): DARVTQTPRHKVTEMGQEVTMRCQPILGHNTVFWYRQTMMQGLELLAYFRNRAPLDDSGMPKDRFSAEMPDATLATLKIQPSEPRDSAVYFCASGSLGQPQHFGDGTRLSIL.

The chain employs TRBV6-6 and TRBJ1-1; 8 bases are shared with TRBD1. The length of the CDR3 is 15 residues. Germline V gene lookup returns CDR1 MNHNY and CDR2 SVGAGI (reference sequence). The V segment lost 6 bases and the J segment 5 bases; nucleotides outside the gene matches: 11. CDR3 DNA: TGTGCCAGCAGGCCCGGACAGGGTCAAGGGACTGAAGCTTTCTTT. Amino acid sequence: CASRPGQGQGTEAFF.

The chain is built from TRBV7-2 and TRBJ2-3; perhaps TRBD2 as D (6 bases). Trimming shortened V by 5 bases and J by 0 bases, and 12 bases separated the two germline ends. Germline CDR1 is SGHTA and CDR2 is FQGNSA. The CDR3 runs to 15 residues. This CDR3 is CASSPAGSSTDTQYF. CDR3 DNA: TGTGCCAGCAGCCCAGCGGGCTCTAGCACAGATACGCAGTATTTT.

This clone was seen only a few times. The chain carries TRBV10-3 and TRBJ1-2; no clear D. CDR1 ENHRY and CDR2 SYGVKD come from the germline V gene. Trimming removed 4 bases at V and 3 bases at J, with 6 bases between. This CDR3 has 12 amino acids. CDR3 region: CAISGPDYGYTF. The DNA for the CDR3 is TGTGCCATCAGTGGGCCCGACTATGGCTACACCTTC.

The chain joins TRBV6-5 to TRBJ2-5; possibly TRBD1 for D (6 bases). CDR1 is MNHEY, CDR2 SVGAGI, per germline. This CDR3 is built from 13 residues. Trimming stripped 7 bases from V and 4 bases from J, with 13 bases between. The CDR3 DNA follows: TGTGCCAGCAACCGCCGAGGGGGAGAGACCCAGTACTTC. This sequence encodes CASNRRGGETQYF.

This clone was counted a single time. The chain links TRBV30 to TRBJ2-3; the D gene is possibly TRBD1 (5 bases). V gave up 0 bases and J gave up 6 bases, with 16 bases separating them. Germline values: CDR1 GTSNPN, CDR2 SVGIG (reference sequence). The CDR3 extends over 15 amino acids. CDR3 loop: CAWSVGRPAGDTQYF. CDR3 DNA sequence: TGTGCCTGGAGTGTAGGGCGCCCAGCAGGGGATACGCAGTATTTT. The full variable domain, its missing parts supplied by reference TRBV30 and TRBJ2-3, is SQTIHQWPATLVQPVGSPLSLECTVEGTSNPNLYWYRQAAGRGLQLLFYSVGIGQISSEVPQNLSASRPQDRQFILSSKKLLLSDSGFYLCAWSVGRPAGDTQYFGPGTRLTVL.

J is TRBJ1-1 and V is TRBV29-1; D gene ambiguous. The CDR3 is 12 amino acids. The V and J ends lost 2 bases and 3 bases respectively, with 7 bases between them. From germline, CDR1 is SQVTM and CDR2 ANQGSEA. CDR3 in amino acids: CSVERSDTEAFF. The CDR3 DNA reads as TGCAGCGTTGAACGGTCGGACACTGAAGCTTTCTTT.

This clone is a singleton in its sample. V gene TRBV3-1 (or the pseudogene TRBV3-2) combines with J gene TRBJ1-1, with 8 bases fitting TRBD1. The CDR3 has 14 amino acids. Germline assignment: CDR1 LGHDT and CDR2 YNNKEL (reference sequence). The trim removed 4 bases at V and 1 base at J, leaving 2 bases unmatched. The CDR3 loop reads CASSLGQGNTEAFF. Written as DNA, the CDR3 is TGTGCCAGCAGCCTAGGACAGGGGAACACTGAAGCTTTCTTT.

The V and J genes are TRBV6-6 and TRBJ1-5; 9 bases are a match to TRBD1. This CDR3 has 15 residues. Germline V gene sequence: CDR1 MNHNY, CDR2 SVGAGI (reference sequence). The V segment lost 5 bases and the J segment 11 bases; nucleotides outside the gene matches: 13. The CDR3: CASSHKGQGGRAQHF. CDR3 nucleotides: TGTGCCAGCAGTCACAAGGGACAGGGCGGTCGGGCCCAGCATTTT.

The genes are TRBV6-2 or TRBV6-3 and TRBJ2-5, with D perhaps matching TRBD2 (5 bases). This CDR3 region has 15 residues. V was clipped by 5 bases and J by 1 base, with 14 bases between them. The V gene's germline CDR1 is MNHEY and CDR2 SVGEGT. The chain's CDR3 is CASSPPGAAQETQYF. The CDR3 coding sequence is TGTGCCAGCAGTCCCCCAGGAGCGGCCCAAGAGACCCAGTACTTC.